This T cell receptor beta chain derives from a study of blood T cell repertoires in COVID-19. Clones were sequenced by immunoSEQ multiplex PCR, and TCRdb holds only the in-frame ones, with some missing. The profile covers some 200,000 clones, with roughly 90% appearing a single time and 0.6% to 1% taken by the ten largest. In regard to this clone: Other DNA sequences in this sample translate to the same CDR3.

The V end lost 4 bases, the J end lost 0 bases, and 10 bases lay between the germline ends. This CDR3 comprises 15 residues. Germline V gene data show CDR1 as MNHEY and CDR2 as SVGAGI. Source material: peripheral blood. This chain links TRBV6-5 with TRBJ1-5; tentative D call: TRBD1 (6 bases). This TCR was recovered from a woman aged 65 to 85 with acute or convalescent COVID-19. The CDR3 spells CASSSDRNSNQPQHF. The CDR3 coding sequence is TGTGCCAGCAGTTCCGACAGGAATAGCAATCAGCCCCAGCATTTT.